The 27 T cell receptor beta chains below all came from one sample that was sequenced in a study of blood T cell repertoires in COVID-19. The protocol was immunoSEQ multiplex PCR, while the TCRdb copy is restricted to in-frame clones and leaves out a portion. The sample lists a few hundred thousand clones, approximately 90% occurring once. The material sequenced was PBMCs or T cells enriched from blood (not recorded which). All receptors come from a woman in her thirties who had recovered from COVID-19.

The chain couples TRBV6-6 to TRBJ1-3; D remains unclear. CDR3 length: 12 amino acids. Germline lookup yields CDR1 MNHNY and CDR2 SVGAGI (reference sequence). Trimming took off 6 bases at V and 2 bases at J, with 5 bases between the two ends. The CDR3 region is CASSQTGNTIYF. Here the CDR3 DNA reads TGTGCCAGCAGCCAGACTGGAAACACCATATATTTT.

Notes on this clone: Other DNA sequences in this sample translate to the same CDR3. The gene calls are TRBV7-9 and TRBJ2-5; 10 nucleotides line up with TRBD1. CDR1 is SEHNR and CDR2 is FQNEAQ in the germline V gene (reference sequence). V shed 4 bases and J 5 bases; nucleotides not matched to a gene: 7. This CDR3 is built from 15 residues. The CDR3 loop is CASSSKGQGWETQYF. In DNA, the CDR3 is TGTGCCAGCAGCTCGAAGGGACAGGGGTGGGAGACCCAGTACTTC.

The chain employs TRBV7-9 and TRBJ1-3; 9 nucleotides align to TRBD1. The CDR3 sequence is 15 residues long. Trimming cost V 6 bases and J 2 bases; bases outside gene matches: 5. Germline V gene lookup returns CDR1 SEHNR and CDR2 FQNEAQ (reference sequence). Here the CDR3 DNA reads TGTGCCAGCAGTTCCGGGACAGGGCCTGGAAACACCATATATTTT. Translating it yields CASSSGTGPGNTIYF.

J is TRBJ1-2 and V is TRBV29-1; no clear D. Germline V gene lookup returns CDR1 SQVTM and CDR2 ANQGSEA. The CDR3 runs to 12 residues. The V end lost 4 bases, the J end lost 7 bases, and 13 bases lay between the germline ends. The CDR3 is CSVVTTRLGYTF. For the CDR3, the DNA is TGCAGCGTTGTTACGACTCGGCTTGGCTACACCTTC.

CDR3 region: CASSLGGADTEAFF. The CDR3 nucleotides are TGTGCCAGCTCATTAGGGGGCGCGGACACTGAAGCTTTCTTT. The genes are TRBV18 and TRBJ1-1; TRBD1 matches at 7 bases. Germline CDR1 reads KGHSH; CDR2 reads LQKENI. CDR3 length equals 14 residues. V lost 5 bases to trimming and J lost 3 bases; unmatched junction nucleotides: 6. The whole variable domain, filled in from reference TRBV18 and TRBJ1-1, reads NAGVMQNPRHLVRRRGQEARLRCSPMKGHSHVYWYRQLPEEGLKFMVYLQKENIIDESGMPKERFSAEFPKEGPSILRIQQVVRGDSAAYFCASSLGGADTEAFFGQGTRLTVV.

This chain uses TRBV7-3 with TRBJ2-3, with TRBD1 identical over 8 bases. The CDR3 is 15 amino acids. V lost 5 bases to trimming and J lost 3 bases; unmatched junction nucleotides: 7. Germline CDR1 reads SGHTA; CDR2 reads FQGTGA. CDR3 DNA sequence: TGTGCCAGCAGCAAGGACAGGGTGGGGACAGATACGCAGTATTTT. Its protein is CASSKDRVGTDTQYF. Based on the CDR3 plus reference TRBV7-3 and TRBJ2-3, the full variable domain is GAGVSQTPSNKVTEKGKYVELRCDPISGHTALYWYRQSLGQGPEFLIYFQGTGAADDSGLPNDRFFAVRPEGSVSTLKIQRTERGDSAVYLCASSKDRVGTDTQYFGPGTRLTVL.

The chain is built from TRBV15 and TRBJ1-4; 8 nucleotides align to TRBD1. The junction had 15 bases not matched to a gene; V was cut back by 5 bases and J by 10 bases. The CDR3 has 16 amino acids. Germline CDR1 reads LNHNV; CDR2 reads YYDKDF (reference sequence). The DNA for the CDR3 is TGTGCCACCAGCGCCCGAGAGACAGGGGTTTTCGGAAAACTGTTTTTT. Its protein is CATSARETGVFGKLFF.

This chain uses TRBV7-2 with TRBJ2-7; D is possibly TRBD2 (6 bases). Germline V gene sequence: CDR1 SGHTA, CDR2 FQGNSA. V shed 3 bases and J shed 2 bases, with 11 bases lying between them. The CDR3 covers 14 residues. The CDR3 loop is CASSFKGLTYEQYF. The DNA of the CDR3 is TGTGCCAGCAGCTTCAAGGGACTTACCTACGAGCAGTACTTC.

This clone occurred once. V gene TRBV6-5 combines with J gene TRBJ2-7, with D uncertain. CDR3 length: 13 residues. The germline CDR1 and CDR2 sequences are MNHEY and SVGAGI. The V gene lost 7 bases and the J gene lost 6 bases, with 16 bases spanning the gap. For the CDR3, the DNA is TGTGCCAGCACCGCTAACCCGATCGGCGAGCAGTACTTC. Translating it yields CASTANPIGEQYF.

Here the CDR3 reads CASSRAAAGAPQETQYF. The CDR3 DNA is TGCGCCAGCAGCCGGGCAGCCGCGGGGGCGCCACAAGAGACCCAGTACTTC. This chain links TRBV4-1 with TRBJ2-5; TRBD2 might be the D (7 bases). Trimming removed 4 bases at V and 2 bases at J, with 20 bases between. CDR1 MGHRA and CDR2 YSYEKL come from the germline V gene. The CDR3 consists of 17 residues.

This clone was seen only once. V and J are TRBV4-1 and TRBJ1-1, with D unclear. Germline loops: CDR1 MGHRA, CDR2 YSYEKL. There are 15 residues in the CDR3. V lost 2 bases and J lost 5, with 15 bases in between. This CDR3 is CASSQIPSRRTEAFF. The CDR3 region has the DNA TGCGCCAGCAGCCAAATACCGTCGCGGCGGACTGAAGCTTTCTTT.

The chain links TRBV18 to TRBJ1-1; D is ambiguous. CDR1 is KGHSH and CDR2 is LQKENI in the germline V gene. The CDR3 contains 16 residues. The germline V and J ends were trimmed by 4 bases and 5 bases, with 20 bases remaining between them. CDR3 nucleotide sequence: TGTGCCAGCTCACTAGCGTCCGGGCACCCGAGGACTGAAGCTTTCTTT. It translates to CASSLASGHPRTEAFF.

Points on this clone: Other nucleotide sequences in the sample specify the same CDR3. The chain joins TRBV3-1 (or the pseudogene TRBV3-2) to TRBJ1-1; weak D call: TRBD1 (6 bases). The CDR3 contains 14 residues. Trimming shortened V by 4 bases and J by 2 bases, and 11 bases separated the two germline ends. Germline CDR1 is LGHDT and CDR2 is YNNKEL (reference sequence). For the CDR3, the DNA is TGTGCCAGCAGCCGAGGGGGGGTCAACACTGAAGCTTTCTTT. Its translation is CASSRGGVNTEAFF.

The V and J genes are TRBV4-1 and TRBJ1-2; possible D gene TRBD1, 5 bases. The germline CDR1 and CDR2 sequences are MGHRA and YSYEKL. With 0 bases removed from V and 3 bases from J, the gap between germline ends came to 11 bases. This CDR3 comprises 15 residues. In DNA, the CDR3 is TGCGCCAGCAGCCAAGATCGCCAGGGTGACTATGGCTACACCTTC. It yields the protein CASSQDRQGDYGYTF.

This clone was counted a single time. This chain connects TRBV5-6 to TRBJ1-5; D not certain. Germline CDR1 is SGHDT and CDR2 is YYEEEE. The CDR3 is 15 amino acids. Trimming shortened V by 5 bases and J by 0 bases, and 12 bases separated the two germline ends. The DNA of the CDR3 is TGTGCCAGCAGTCCCGGAGCACTTAGCAATCAGCCCCAGCATTTT. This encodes CASSPGALSNQPQHF.

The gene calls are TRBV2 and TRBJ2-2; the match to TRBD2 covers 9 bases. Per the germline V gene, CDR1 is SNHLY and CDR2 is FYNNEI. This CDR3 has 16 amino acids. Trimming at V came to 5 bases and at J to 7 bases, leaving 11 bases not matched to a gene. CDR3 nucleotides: TGTGCCAGCAGTCCCCCCGGCGGGGGGGCCGTCGGGGAGCTGTTTTTT. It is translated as CASSPPGGGAVGELFF.

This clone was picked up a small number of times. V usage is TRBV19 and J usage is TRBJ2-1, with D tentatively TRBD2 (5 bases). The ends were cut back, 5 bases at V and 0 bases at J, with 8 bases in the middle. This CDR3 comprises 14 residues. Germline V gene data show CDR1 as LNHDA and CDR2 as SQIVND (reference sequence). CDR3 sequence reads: CASSEADSYNEQFF. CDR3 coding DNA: TGTGCCAGTAGTGAAGCGGACTCCTACAATGAGCAGTTCTTC. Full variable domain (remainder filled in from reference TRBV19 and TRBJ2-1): DGGITQSPKYLFRKEGQNVTLSCEQNLNHDAMYWYRQDPGQGLRLIYYSQIVNDFQKGDIAEGYSVSREKKESFPLTVTSAQKNPTAFYLCASSEADSYNEQFFGPGTRLTVL.

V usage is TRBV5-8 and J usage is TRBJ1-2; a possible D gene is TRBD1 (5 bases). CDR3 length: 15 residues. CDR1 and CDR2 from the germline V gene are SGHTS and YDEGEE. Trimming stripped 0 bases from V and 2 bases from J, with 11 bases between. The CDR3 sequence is CASSLGVAGNYGYTF. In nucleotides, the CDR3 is TGTGCCAGCAGCTTGGGGGTGGCAGGGAACTATGGCTACACCTTC. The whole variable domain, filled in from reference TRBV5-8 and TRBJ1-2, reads EAGVTQSPTHLIKTRGQQATLRCSPISGHTSVYWYQQALGLGLQFLLWYDEGEERNRGNFPPRFSGRQFPNYSSELNVNALELEDSALYLCASSLGVAGNYGYTFGSGTRLTVV.

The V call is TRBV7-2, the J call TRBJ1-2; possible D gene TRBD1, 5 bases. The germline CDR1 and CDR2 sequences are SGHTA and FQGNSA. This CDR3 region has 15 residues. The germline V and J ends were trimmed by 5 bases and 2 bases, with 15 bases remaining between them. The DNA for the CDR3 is TGTGCCAGCAGCCCCCCCGGGGGTGCGAACTATGGCTACACCTTC. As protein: CASSPPGGANYGYTF.

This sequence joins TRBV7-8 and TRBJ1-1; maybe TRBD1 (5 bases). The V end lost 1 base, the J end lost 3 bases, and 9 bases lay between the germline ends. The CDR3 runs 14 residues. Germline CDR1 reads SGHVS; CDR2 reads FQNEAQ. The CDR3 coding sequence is TGTGCCAGCAGCTTAGGAGGAGGGGACACTGAAGCTTTCTTT. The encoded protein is CASSLGGGDTEAFF.

CDR3: CASSFRQLDSSSSYEQYF. The CDR3 nucleotides read TGTGCCAGCAGCTTTCGACAACTGGACAGTAGCAGCTCCTACGAGCAGTACTTC. The V call is TRBV7-9, the J call TRBJ2-7; tentatively, D is TRBD1 (6 bases). CDR1 and CDR2 from the germline V gene are SEHNR and FQNEAQ (reference sequence). CDR3 length: 18 residues. The V end was cut by 3 bases, the J end by 0 bases, with 21 bases between. The full variable domain, in which reference TRBV7-9 and TRBJ2-7 provide the parts outside the CDR3, is DTGVSQNPRHKITKRGQNVTFRCDPISEHNRLYWYRQTLGQGPEFLTYFQNEAQLEKSRLLSDRFSAERPKGSFSTLEIQRTEQGDSAMYLCASSFRQLDSSSSYEQYFGPGTRLTVT.

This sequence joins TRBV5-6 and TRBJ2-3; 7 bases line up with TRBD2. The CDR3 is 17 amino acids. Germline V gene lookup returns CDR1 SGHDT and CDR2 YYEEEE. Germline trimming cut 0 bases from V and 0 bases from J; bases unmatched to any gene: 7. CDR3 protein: CASSLGASGLSTDTQYF. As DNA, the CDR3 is TGTGCCAGCAGCTTGGGGGCTAGCGGACTTAGCACAGATACGCAGTATTTT.

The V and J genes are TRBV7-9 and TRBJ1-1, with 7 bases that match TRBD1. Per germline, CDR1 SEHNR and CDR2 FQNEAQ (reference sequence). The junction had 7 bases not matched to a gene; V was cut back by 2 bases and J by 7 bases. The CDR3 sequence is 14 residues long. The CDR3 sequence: CASSLPTGEVEAFF. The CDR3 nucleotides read TGTGCCAGCAGCTTACCCACAGGGGAGGTTGAAGCTTTCTTT.

In nucleotides, the CDR3 is TGTGCCAGCAGCCGCCGTGGAGGGCGGGGGGATAATTCACCCCTCCACTTT. Amino acids: CASSRRGGRGDNSPLHF. The rearrangement links TRBV7-9 to TRBJ1-6; D might be TRBD1 (5 bases). The germline V gene encodes CDR1 SEHNR and CDR2 FQNEAQ (reference sequence). This CDR3 is 17 amino acids long. V was pared by 5 bases and J by 5 bases, with 19 bases between.

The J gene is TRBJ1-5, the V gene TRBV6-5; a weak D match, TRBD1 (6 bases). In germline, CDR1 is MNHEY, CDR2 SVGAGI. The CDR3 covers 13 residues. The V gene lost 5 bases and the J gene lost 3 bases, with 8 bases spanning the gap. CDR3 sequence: CASSTGNNQPQHF. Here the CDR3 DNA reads TGTGCCAGCAGTACAGGGAACAATCAGCCCCAGCATTTT.

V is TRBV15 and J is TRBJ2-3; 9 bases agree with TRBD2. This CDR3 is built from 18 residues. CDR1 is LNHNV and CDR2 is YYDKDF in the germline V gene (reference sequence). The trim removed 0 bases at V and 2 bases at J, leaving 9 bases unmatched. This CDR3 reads CATSRDALLAGNTDTQYF. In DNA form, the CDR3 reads TGTGCCACCAGCAGAGATGCCCTGCTAGCGGGGAACACAGATACGCAGTATTTT.

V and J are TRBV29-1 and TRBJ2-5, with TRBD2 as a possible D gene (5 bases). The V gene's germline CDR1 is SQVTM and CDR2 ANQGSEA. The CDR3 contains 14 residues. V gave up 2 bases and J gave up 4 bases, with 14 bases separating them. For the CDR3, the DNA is TGCAGCGTTGAACTCGGTGGCAGCGGAGAGACCCAGTACTTC. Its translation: CSVELGGSGETQYF.